Shown below are 18 T cell receptor beta chains from a single sample sequenced in a study of blood T cell repertoires in COVID-19. Sequencing was performed with immunoSEQ multiplex PCR; in TCRdb, only in-frame clones are kept and a portion is missing. The sample carries about 200,000 clones, approximately 80% recorded once. The sample was PBMCs or T cells enriched from blood (not recorded which). The origin of the receptors is a man between 35 and 55 years old who had recovered from COVID-19.

This sequence joins TRBV3-1 (or the pseudogene TRBV3-2) and TRBJ2-1; weak D call: TRBD2 (6 bases). V was pared by 2 bases and J by 5 bases, with 13 bases between. The CDR3 contains 15 residues. Germline V gene data show CDR1 as LGHDT and CDR2 as YNNKEL (reference sequence). CDR3 residues: CASSQRIGEDNEQFF. The CDR3 DNA sequence: TGTGCCAGCAGCCAACGAATAGGGGAGGACAATGAGCAGTTCTTC.

CDR3 region: CASTPRGTGGSPLHF. CDR3 coding DNA: TGTGCCAGCACCCCCAGGGGAACGGGGGGCTCACCCCTCCACTTT. The J gene is TRBJ1-6, the V gene TRBV9; maybe TRBD1 (6 bases). Between the trimmed V and J ends, which lost 6 bases and 10 bases, there was a span of 20 bases. This CDR3 has 15 residues. Germline V gene sequence: CDR1 SGDLS, CDR2 YYNGEE.

As concerns this clone: The junction does not match germline at one end; this may be a read error. The chain is built from TRBV19 and TRBJ2-3; 12 positions agree with TRBD2. This CDR3 has 15 residues. The germline gives CDR1 LNHDA, CDR2 SQIVND (reference sequence). The CDR3 DNA sequence: TGTGCCAGTAGTCCCCCTCCTAGCGGGGGGGATGTCTTGCATTTT. Residues: CASSPPPSGGDVLHF.

The V call is TRBV7-9, the J call TRBJ2-1; 8 nucleotides align to TRBD2. Germline V gene data show CDR1 as SEHNR and CDR2 as FQNEAQ (reference sequence). This CDR3 contains 15 residues. Trimming took 5 bases from V and 1 from J; bases not matched to a gene: 4. The CDR3 region is CASSRLAHSYNEQFF. Written as DNA, the CDR3 is TGTGCCAGCAGCCGACTAGCGCATTCCTACAATGAGCAGTTCTTC. The whole variable domain, filled in from reference TRBV7-9 and TRBJ2-1, reads DTGVSQNPRHKITKRGQNVTFRCDPISEHNRLYWYRQTLGQGPEFLTYFQNEAQLEKSRLLSDRFSAERPKGSFSTLEIQRTEQGDSAMYLCASSRLAHSYNEQFFGPGTRLTVL.

The chain combines TRBV7-9 with TRBJ2-3; TRBD1 aligns across 7 bases. The CDR3 covers 14 residues. With V trimmed by 6 bases and J by 3 bases, 6 bases remained unmatched. The germline CDR1 and CDR2 sequences are SEHNR and FQNEAQ (reference sequence). CDR3 region: CASRPTGMTDTQYF. In nucleotides, the CDR3 is TGTGCCAGCAGACCGACAGGGATGACAGATACGCAGTATTTT.

This rearrangement joins TRBV3-1 (or the pseudogene TRBV3-2) to TRBJ1-2; TRBD1 matches 7 bases. This CDR3 is built from 14 residues. Germline CDR1 is LGHDT and CDR2 is YNNKEL (reference sequence). Losses at the gene ends were 4 bases for V and 5 bases for J; bases not matched to a gene: 7. This CDR3 reads CASSLRQGGYGYTF. CDR3 sequence (DNA): TGTGCCAGCAGCCTTAGACAGGGTGGGTATGGCTACACCTTC.

The gene calls are TRBV28 and TRBJ1-1, with D unclear. Germline CDR1 and CDR2: MDHEN and SYDVKM. V was shortened by 6 bases and J by 2 bases, with 4 bases between the two germline ends. This CDR3 has 11 residues. CDR3 coding DNA: TGTGCCAGCAGCCGTAACACTGAAGCTTTCTTT. As protein: CASSRNTEAFF.

This chain uses TRBV2 with TRBJ1-2, with TRBD1 as a possible D gene (5 bases). CDR3 length: 13 residues. V dropped 6 bases and J dropped 4 bases, with 12 bases sitting between them. The germline gives CDR1 SNHLY, CDR2 FYNNEI. The CDR3 coding sequence is TGTGCCAGCAGCCAGCGGGACGGCTATGGCTACACCTTC. This sequence encodes CASSQRDGYGYTF.

V and J are TRBV18 and TRBJ1-3; TRBD1 is a possible D gene (6 bases). Germline assignment: CDR1 KGHSH and CDR2 LQKENI. The CDR3 runs 18 residues. Between the trimmed V and J ends, which lost 4 bases and 2 bases, there was a span of 21 bases. The CDR3 DNA follows: TGTGCCAGCTCACAGTTGTCGGGACACGGTGGTACTGGAAACACCATATATTTT. It is translated as CASSQLSGHGGTGNTIYF.

The chain recombines TRBV9 with TRBJ1-4; tentatively, D is TRBD1 (5 bases). The CDR3 sequence is 14 residues long. V lost 4 bases and J 8 bases, leaving 15 bases between the germline ends. The V gene's germline CDR1 is SGDLS and CDR2 YYNGEE. CDR3 in DNA: TGTGCCAGCAGCCCCCTCGGGGGAAGGGAAAAACTGTTTTTT. Translation gives CASSPLGGREKLFF.

This clone appeared a single time. The V and J genes are TRBV20-1 and TRBJ1-5; possible D gene TRBD1, 5 bases. The V gene lost 1 base and the J gene lost 14 bases, with 9 bases spanning the gap. Looked up from germline, CDR1 is DFQATT and CDR2 is SNEGSKA (reference sequence). The CDR3 length is 10 residues. CDR3 bases: TGCAGTGCTAGAGGGGGGGTTGAGCATTTT. Translated, it gives CSARGGVEHF.

The chain couples TRBV5-6 to TRBJ2-2; unclear D gene. The V gene's germline CDR1 is SGHDT and CDR2 YYEEEE. CDR3 length: 15 amino acids. V lost 0 bases and J 1 base, leaving 7 bases between the germline ends. Here the CDR3 reads CASSLGFLNTGELFF. CDR3 nucleotides: TGTGCCAGCAGCTTGGGTTTCTTGAACACCGGGGAGCTGTTTTTT.

The rearrangement links TRBV30 to TRBJ2-7; D call uncertain. The V end was cut by 2 bases, the J end by 3 bases, with 14 bases between. The CDR3 extends over 14 amino acids. Per the germline V gene, CDR1 is GTSNPN and CDR2 is SVGIG (reference sequence). The CDR3 reads CAWSPPQQIYEQYF. As DNA, the CDR3 is TGTGCCTGGAGTCCCCCTCAACAGATCTACGAGCAGTACTTC.

Only one count was recorded for this clone. This chain links TRBV29-1 with TRBJ2-7; no clear D gene. The CDR3 is made up of 14 amino acids. V was shortened by 1 base and J by 6 bases, with 16 bases between the two germline ends. Germline assignment: CDR1 SQVTM and CDR2 ANQGSEA. The CDR3 DNA reads as TGCAGCGTTGAAGTAGGCGCCGTCACTATCGAGCAGTACTTC. It translates to CSVEVGAVTIEQYF.

The V gene is TRBV25-1, the J gene TRBJ1-4, with D possibly being TRBD1 (5 bases). CDR1 is MGHDK, CDR2 SYGVNS, per germline. V lost 5 bases and J lost 7, with 11 bases in between. The CDR3 runs 13 residues. The CDR3 DNA follows: TGTGCCAGCAGTCTAAGGGGAGGTGAAAAACTGTTTTTT. Translated: CASSLRGGEKLFF. The complete variable domain, with remaining parts taken from reference TRBV25-1 and TRBJ1-4, reads EADIYQTPRYLVIGTGKKITLECSQTMGHDKMYWYQQDPGMELHLIHYSYGVNSTEKGDLSSESTVSRIRTEHFPLTLESARPSHTSQYLCASSLRGGEKLFFGSGTQLSVL.

The CDR3, as DNA: TGCAGTGCTAGTGCGGGTGCCTCTGGAAACACCATATATTTT. Amino acid sequence: CSASAGASGNTIYF. The genes are TRBV20-1 and TRBJ1-3; D remains unclear. The CDR3 runs 14 residues. Per the germline V gene, CDR1 is DFQATT and CDR2 is SNEGSKA (reference sequence). V shed 3 bases and J shed 0 bases, with 9 bases lying between them.

The CDR3 sequence is CASSLGRENEQFF. As DNA, the CDR3 is TGCGCCAGCAGCTTGGGGCGGGAGAATGAGCAGTTCTTC. The chain links TRBV5-1 to TRBJ2-1, with 7 nucleotides matching TRBD2. The CDR3 loop spans 13 amino acids. The germline V gene has CDR1 SGHRS and CDR2 YFSETQ. The J segment lost 7 bases and the V segment lost 0 bases, leaving 1 base of the junction unmatched.

V usage is TRBV5-1 and J usage is TRBJ1-2, with 7 bases lining up with TRBD1. The CDR3 runs to 15 residues. Germline CDR1 and CDR2: SGHRS and YFSETQ. The V segment lost 7 bases and the J segment 4 bases; nucleotides outside the gene matches: 13. CDR3 sequence: CASSPSSRGSYGYTF. The DNA for the CDR3 is TGCGCCAGCTCTCCTTCATCCAGGGGGAGCTATGGCTACACCTTC.